This TCR beta chain appears in the sequencing data of a study of regulatory T cells in long-lasting Graves disease. With respect to this clonotype: What it binds is unknown.

Described time point: newly diagnosed GD, antithyroid drugs for less than 3 months. RNA from PBMCs was the source of the TCR library. Tubes containing EDTA received about 10 milliliters of drawn peripheral blood. V was cut by 2 bases and J by 7 bases, with 21 bases left in between. Germline V gene lookup returns CDR1 LNHDA and CDR2 SQIVND (reference sequence). This CDR3 has 16 amino acids. General study findings and limits: With persistent disease, TRBV28, TRBJ1-2 and TRBJ2-5 were the favored segments. Whereas nearly 1,000 public clonotypes were shared by new patients, persistent patients shared more, at over 2,500. Persistent-disease Graves' patients showed less TCR diversity than new cases.

iRepertoire HTBI primers and Arm-PCR of CDR3 regions built TCR beta libraries. TCRdb processed the multiplex PCR reads anew with MiXCR; each CDR3 protein has one entry. Among around 330,000 distinct CDR3 sequences listed, about 18% were seen once. V usage is TRBV19 and J usage is TRBJ2-7; tentative D call: TRBD2 (6 bases). Here the sequenced sample was peripheral blood mononuclear cells (PBMCs), taken at new diagnosis, from a patient treated with antithyroid drugs. The receptor was derived from a female donor with Graves disease. CDR3 coding DNA: TGTGCCAGTAGTATACGGCCCGACGGGAGCCTGGGAGAGCAGTACTTC. Translation gives CASSIRPDGSLGEQYF.